The 5 T cell receptor beta chains presented below share a single source sample, sequenced in a study of blood T cell repertoires in COVID-19. The data were produced by immunoSEQ multiplex PCR, yet TCRdb's version contains in-frame clones alone and is incomplete. The profile shows nearly 80,000 clones, approximately 78% of them singletons. Sequenced sample: peripheral blood. The origin of the receptors is a woman aged 70-85 years with acute or convalescent COVID-19.

This sequence joins TRBV28 and TRBJ2-5; D possibly corresponds to TRBD2 (7 bases). V was pared by 4 bases and J by 5 bases, with 20 bases between. Per the germline V gene, CDR1 is MDHEN and CDR2 is SYDVKM. CDR3 length equals 16 residues. The CDR3 loop is CASSSPYPGEGETQYF. CDR3 coding DNA: TGTGCCAGCAGTTCCCCATACCCAGGGGAGGGTGAGACCCAGTACTTC.

This clone was seen only once. The V call is TRBV5-1, the J call TRBJ2-1, with 7 bases aligning to TRBD1. Germline-derived CDR1 and CDR2 are SGHRS and YFSETQ. This CDR3 contains 13 residues. The V gene end was trimmed by 4 bases and the J gene end by 5 bases; junction bases not matched to a gene: 3. The CDR3 nucleotides read TGCGCCAGCAGCCCGGGACAGAACAATGAGCAGTTCTTC. The encoded protein is CASSPGQNNEQFF.

The sample holds many counts of this clone. This chain connects TRBV4-2 to TRBJ1-2; D unclear. V lost 0 bases to trimming and J lost 1 base, with 12 bases between them. CDR1 LGHNA and CDR2 YNFKEQ come from the germline V gene. The CDR3 is made up of 16 amino acids. CDR3 sequence reads: CASSQDAGKINYGYTF. Written as DNA, the CDR3 is TGTGCCAGCAGCCAAGATGCGGGGAAAATTAACTATGGCTACACCTTC.

This rearrangement joins TRBV9 to TRBJ2-3; D perhaps matches TRBD1 (6 bases). V lost 1 base to trimming and J lost 4 bases, with 10 bases between them. This CDR3 region has 14 residues. The germline gives CDR1 SGDLS, CDR2 YYNGEE. The CDR3 bases are TGTGCCAGCAGCGTAACGAGGACAGCAGATACGCAGTATTTT. As protein: CASSVTRTADTQYF.

This chain links TRBV6-5 with TRBJ2-7; D gene ambiguous. The germline V gene has CDR1 MNHEY and CDR2 SVGAGI. The CDR3 runs to 13 residues. Trimming cost V 3 bases and J 0 bases, with 6 bases left between them. CDR3 coding DNA: TGTGCCAGCAGTTATACACACTCCTACGAGCAGTACTTC. Residues: CASSYTHSYEQYF.